These 10 T cell receptor beta chains were all obtained from the same sample, sequenced in a study of regulatory T cells in long-lasting Graves disease. The time point denotes: newly diagnosed GD, antithyroid drugs for less than 3 months. Extracted PBMC RNA gave rise to the TCR library. Investigators prepared the TCR beta libraries by applying iRepertoire HTBI primers and Arm-PCR of CDR3 regions. TCRdb itself ran the multiplex PCR reads through MiXCR, one entry per CDR3 protein. The sample includes 350,000 to 500,000 distinct CDR3 sequences, around 13% of them seen just once. These same data were also listed under a study on T cells in Graves' hyperthyroidism and ophthalmopathy.

The material was peripheral blood mononuclear cells (PBMCs), obtained at new diagnosis, from a patient treated with antithyroid drugs. The source of these receptors is a woman between 45 and 60 years old with Graves disease.

In its sample, this clonotype was seen a few times. The rearrangement links TRBV11-3 to TRBJ2-2; TRBD2 matches at 9 bases. The V gene's germline CDR1 is SGHNT and CDR2 YENEEA. CDR3 length: 16 residues. The ends lost 4 bases at V and 6 bases at J; junction bases unmatched: 9. The DNA for the CDR3 is TGTGCCAGCAGCTCAACTGTTGCGGGAGGGGCCGGGGAGCTGTTTTTT. Protein product: CASSSTVAGGAGELFF. The complete variable domain, with remaining parts taken from reference TRBV11-3 and TRBJ2-2, reads EAGVVQSPRYKIIEKKQPVAFWCNPISGHNTLYWYLQNLGQGPELLIRYENEEAVDDSQLPKDRFSAERLKGVDSTLKIQPAELGDSAVYLCASSSTVAGGAGELFFGEGSRLTVL.

In this sample, this clonotype turned up a few times. V gene TRBV19 combines with J gene TRBJ2-2; D remains ambiguous. The CDR3 sequence is 16 residues long. V was cut by 0 bases and J by 7 bases, with 15 bases left in between. Germline V lookup: CDR1 LNHDA, CDR2 SQIVND (reference sequence). CDR3 residues: CASSIEGLGAGGELFF. The DNA for the CDR3 is TGTGCCAGTAGTATAGAAGGGTTGGGTGCCGGCGGGGAGCTGTTTTTT.

This clonotype appeared a few times. This chain joins TRBV6-1 and TRBJ2-6; possible D gene TRBD1, 6 bases. Germline lookup yields CDR1 MNHNS and CDR2 SASEGT. The germline V and J ends were trimmed by 1 base and 4 bases, with 11 bases remaining between them. The CDR3 is 16 amino acids. The CDR3 is CASSEGAGTGANVLTF. The CDR3 DNA is TGTGCCAGCAGTGAAGGTGCAGGGACAGGGGCCAACGTCCTGACTTTC.

This clonotype was seen more than once but under ten times. The genes are TRBV12-3 or TRBV12-4 and TRBJ2-1, with 9 positions matching TRBD1. J was trimmed by 3 bases and V by 7 bases; bases with no gene match: 10. This CDR3 region has 16 residues. The CDR3 coding sequence is TGTGCCAGCACTTTGGGACAGGGTCTCATCTACAATGAGCAGTTCTTC. This gives the protein CASTLGQGLIYNEQFF.

This clonotype was counted a few times. The chain is built from TRBV6-2 or TRBV6-3 and TRBJ1-5; unclear D gene. The CDR3 is 15 amino acids. Germline loops: CDR1 MNHEY, CDR2 SVGEGT. The V end was cut by 6 bases, the J end by 3 bases, with 15 bases between. In nucleotides, the CDR3 is TGTGCCAGCAGCCAGACTCGGGCCGACAATCAGCCCCAGCATTTT. Residues: CASSQTRADNQPQHF.

This clonotype was observed at least ten times. The chain recombines TRBV6-5 with TRBJ1-3; TRBD1 matches 7 bases. The CDR3 covers 16 residues. Germline V gene lookup returns CDR1 MNHEY and CDR2 SVGAGI. After removal of 2 bases from V and 4 bases from J, the junction contained 8 bases not matched to a gene. The CDR3 nucleotides are TGTGCCAGCAGTTACGTCGTAGGGGGCTCAGGAAACACCATATATTTT. Amino acids: CASSYVVGGSGNTIYF.

This clonotype was counted ten times or more. The V and J genes are TRBV3-1 and TRBJ1-5; D not resolved. The germline V gene has CDR1 LGHDT and CDR2 YNNKEL (reference sequence). Trimming pared 5 bases from V and 4 bases from J, leaving 6 bases between. The CDR3 totals 12 residues. The DNA for the CDR3 is TGTGCCAGCAGCTCACGAAATCAGCCCCAGCATTTT. As protein: CASSSRNQPQHF.

This clonotype was detected ten times or more. J is TRBJ2-7 and V is TRBV7-9; tentative D call: TRBD1 (6 bases). Trimming stripped 4 bases from V and 3 bases from J, with 13 bases between. Germline lookup yields CDR1 SEHNR and CDR2 FQNEAQ (reference sequence). The CDR3 sequence is 14 residues long. The CDR3 sequence is CASSWEGQFYEQYF. CDR3 in DNA: TGTGCCAGCAGCTGGGAAGGACAGTTCTACGAGCAGTACTTC.

The rearrangement uses TRBV5-4 and TRBJ2-1; 10 bases map to TRBD2. The CDR3 consists of 13 residues. The germline V gene encodes CDR1 SGHNT and CDR2 YYREEE (reference sequence). The J segment lost 8 bases and the V segment lost 4 bases, leaving 3 bases of the junction unmatched. The CDR3 region is CASSPTSGHEQFF. The CDR3 coding sequence is TGTGCCAGCAGCCCGACTAGCGGGCATGAGCAGTTCTTC.

The rearrangement uses TRBV6-9 and TRBJ1-6, with D perhaps TRBD1 (6 bases). Looked up from germline, CDR1 is MNHGY and CDR2 is SVAAGI. Trimming removed 3 bases at V and 7 bases at J, with 22 bases between. The CDR3 loop spans 18 amino acids. As DNA, the CDR3 is TGTGCCAGCAGTTACCGACAGGTCATCGAGGCGGCGAATTCACCCCTCCACTTT. Residues: CASSYRQVIEAANSPLHF.